One sample yielded the 2 T cell receptor beta chains listed below, sequenced in a study of cytomegalovirus exposure and HLA in healthy donors. The primer mix had 60 Vbeta and 13 Jbeta primers. The data were produced by immunoSEQ multiplex PCR, yet TCRdb's version contains in-frame clones alone and is incomplete. Here the sample spans about 190,000 clones, roughly 80% being singletons. Specimen: PBMCs. These receptors came from a boy aged 10-17 years in good health and CMV-seronegative.

This clone has a handful of counts. J is TRBJ1-5 and V is TRBV6-1; 7 bases are shared with TRBD1. The germline gives CDR1 MNHNS, CDR2 SASEGT. CDR3 size: 14 residues. The V gene end was trimmed by 5 bases and the J gene end by 3 bases; junction bases not matched to a gene: 4. The CDR3 DNA is TGTGCCAGCAGTCCCACAGGGGACAATCAGCCCCAGCATTTT. Amino acid sequence: CASSPTGDNQPQHF.

In nucleotides, the CDR3 is TGTGCCAGCAGCCCTGGACAAACTAACTATGGCTACACCTTC. Translation gives CASSPGQTNYGYTF. This chain uses TRBV7-9 with TRBJ1-2; tentatively, D is TRBD1 (5 bases). The CDR3 contains 14 residues. V lost 5 bases and J lost 0, with 10 bases in between. The V gene's germline CDR1 is SEHNR and CDR2 FQNEAQ (reference sequence).